A selection of T cell receptor beta chains follows, all from one sample in a study of identical twins. A single record per CDR3 protein comes from TCRdb applying MiXCR to the 5' RACE reads. The sample contains 500,000 to 550,000 distinct CDR3 sequences, around 24% of which appear only once. This sample was shared with a second study, whose subject was yellow fever vaccine responses in identical twins.

Sample: CD4+ T cells sorted from blood. These receptors originate from a young woman in good health. Each CDR3 is given without its conserved first and last residue. Size values are once, few and many counts, or a class for expanded clones, and some rows have none.

clone_size v_call cdr3_aa
few TRBV3-1 ASRPSGTPYEQY
- TRBV25-1 ASSRRGTEGTQH
few TRBV4-2 ASSQARAGRNEQF
many TRBV20-1 SARRPSGGYNEQF
few TRBV29-1 SVEAPQSEAF
few TRBV4-2 ASSQAIVGVPVGNEQF
- TRBV20-1 SASLPPSGVKNIQY
many TRBV24-1 ATSDFPGETQY
few TRBV12-3/TRBV12-4 ASTIRPSVGEQY
- TRBV7-8 ASSLAGTQRYNEQF
- TRBV9 ASSVDRGAGELF
- TRBV2 ASNQGQDGYT
- TRBV10-3 AISRGYDYGYT
few TRBV7-2 ASSLVPASSTDTQY
- TRBV12-3/TRBV12-4 ASSFELAEKETQY
- TRBV12-3/TRBV12-4 ASSLGGDFGTQY
few TRBV12-3/TRBV12-4 ASSFQGFMTGELF
- TRBV5-1 ASSTGQGLNTEAF
many TRBV5-6 ASSVSTGEQF
- TRBV5-1 ASSLIEAGANVLT
few TRBV5-1 ASSLLPGATEAF
few TRBV4-2 ASSHDRAQAADTQY
- TRBV11-3 ASSPYVTSGNTIY
- TRBV5-5 ASSLDRALYGYT
few TRBV28 ASSKGLPPYEQY
- TRBV7-8 ASYEQVGNEQF
- TRBV6-1 ASKMSGNTEAF
many TRBV10-3 AIGRSSLPNEQF
few TRBV5-6 ASRPGQLAGVGQF
- TRBV12-3/TRBV12-4 TSSLGLGGRRITGELF
- TRBV10-3 AISAGQGTPNEQF
- TRBV19 ASSASWELETQY
- TRBV7-2 ASSPPGTGFNTEAF
- TRBV20-1 SASHADTQY
- TRBV20-1 SARETEAF
- TRBV5-1 ASSSLVSGGEQY
many TRBV5-1 ASSHLDRGSHNEQF
- TRBV5-1 ASSSLLASGRAQETQY
- TRBV29-1 SVAQGDLETQY
- TRBV29-1 SVEGQGTEKLF
- TRBV7-2 ASTEVAGGKTTDTQY
few TRBV7-3 ASSLTPRGGYNEQF
few TRBV7-3 ASSSQRVTDTQY
- TRBV5-1 ASSLGGSISGSPYEQY
few TRBV20-1 SAPGTSGFYEQY
many TRBV5-1 ASSEGLAGAAQAKNIQY
few TRBV24-1 ATSDLRESYNEQF
- TRBV24-1 ATSGTLGDEQY
- TRBV5-1 ASSLGTEQETQY
- TRBV12-3/TRBV12-4 TSSLRTSGAETQY